This TCR beta chain originates from a study of blood T cell repertoires in COVID-19. Original handling: Reference gene primers were amplified, and this amplification served to estimate nucleated cell counts. Sequencing used immunoSEQ multiplex PCR; TCRdb keeps in-frame clones, though not all of them. D and trimming come from the DNA, and the V and J calls and clone size come from that table. The sample lists around 200,000 clones, around nine tenths occurring once. The TCR was taken from a man younger than 35 with active or convalescent COVID-19. The sample comprised peripheral blood.

This CDR3 is CASSLEETSTDTQYF. CDR3 sequence (DNA): TGCGCCAGCAGCTTGGAAGAAACTAGCACAGATACGCAGTATTTT. The chain couples TRBV5-1 to TRBJ2-3; no reliable D call. The V end was cut by 0 bases, the J end by 0 bases, with 8 bases between. The germline V gene has CDR1 SGHRS and CDR2 YFSETQ. The CDR3 sequence is 15 residues long. Full variable domain (remainder filled in from reference TRBV5-1 and TRBJ2-3): KAGVTQTPRYLIKTRGQQVTLSCSPISGHRSVSWYQQTPGQGLQFLFEYFSETQRNKGNFPGRFSGRQFSNSRSEMNVSTLELGDSALYLCASSLEETSTDTQYFGPGTRLTVL.